These 6 T cell receptor beta chains were sequenced from one sample in a study of CD8 T cells in Susac syndrome. An input of roughly 0.45 to 1 ug of RNA was subjected to reverse transcription using random hexamers. A single record per CDR3 protein comes from TCRdb applying MiXCR to the immunoSEQ multiplex PCR reads. The table has some 26,000 distinct CDR3 sequences, roughly 93% seen once. The sequencing input was CD8+ T cells from PBMCs. The receptor set was obtained from a human donor with Susac syndrome.

This chain links TRBV29-1 with TRBJ2-7; D ambiguous. Germline V gene lookup returns CDR1 SQVTM and CDR2 ANQGSEA. The CDR3 covers 11 residues. Trimming cost V 4 bases and J 5 bases, with 9 bases left between them. The CDR3 here is CSVVGENEQYF. As DNA, the CDR3 is TGCAGCGTTGTTGGGGAAAACGAGCAGTACTTC.

This chain connects TRBV20-1 to TRBJ2-2; D not certain. The V end was cut by 8 bases, the J end by 4 bases, with 23 bases between. CDR1 is DFQATT and CDR2 is SNEGSKA in the germline V gene (reference sequence). The CDR3 sequence is 16 residues long. Written as DNA, the CDR3 is TGCAGTCTCCTTCGGCACCCGAGTAACATCACCGGGGAGCTGTTTTTT. The encoded protein is CSLLRHPSNITGELFF.

The rearrangement links TRBV7-9 to TRBJ2-7; D unclear. This CDR3 spans 13 amino acids. Germline CDR1 is SEHNR and CDR2 is FQNEAQ (reference sequence). Trimming cost V 3 bases and J 9 bases, with 15 bases left between them. The CDR3 here is CASSFREVFVQYF. CDR3 coding DNA: TGTGCCAGCAGCTTTCGCGAGGTTTTTGTGCAGTACTTC.

V and J are TRBV5-1 and TRBJ1-2; the match to TRBD1 covers 7 bases. The CDR3 is 15 amino acids. Germline V gene data show CDR1 as SGHRS and CDR2 as YFSETQ. With 3 bases clipped from V and 2 bases from J, the junction kept 7 bases outside the gene matches. CDR3 nucleotides: TGCGCCAGCAGCTCGCCCGACAGGGTAAACTATGGCTACACCTTC. Translated, it gives CASSSPDRVNYGYTF.

This chain links TRBV28 with TRBJ2-1; D is unclear. Germline V gene sequence: CDR1 MDHEN, CDR2 SYDVKM. The CDR3 loop spans 15 amino acids. With 2 bases removed from V and 7 bases from J, the gap between germline ends came to 15 bases. CDR3 in amino acids: CASSLAQRSSNEQFF. DNA for the CDR3: TGTGCCAGCAGTTTAGCCCAGCGATCCTCAAATGAGCAGTTCTTC. Together with reference TRBV28 and TRBJ2-1, the CDR3 gives the full variable domain: DVKVTQSSRYLVKRTGEKVFLECVQDMDHENMFWYRQDPGLGLRLIYFSYDVKMKEKGDIPEGYSVSREKKERFSLILESASTNQTSMYLCASSLAQRSSNEQFFGPGTRLTVL.

The chain employs TRBV14 and TRBJ2-7; 9 bases match TRBD1. The CDR3 runs 15 residues. The junction had 10 bases not matched to a gene; V was cut back by 6 bases and J by 4 bases. The V gene's germline CDR1 is SGHDN and CDR2 FVKESK. CDR3 residues: CASRLTGTGYYEQYF. The CDR3 nucleotides read TGTGCCAGCAGACTCACCGGGACAGGGTATTACGAGCAGTACTTC. The variable domain in full, with the rest retrieved from reference TRBV14 and TRBJ2-7, is EAGVTQFPSHSVIEKGQTVTLRCDPISGHDNLYWYRRVMGKEIKFLLHFVKESKQDESGMPNNRFLAERTGGTYSTLKVQPAELEDSGVYFCASRLTGTGYYEQYFGPGTRLTVT.